Following are 27 T cell receptor beta chains from one sample sequenced in a study of shared clonotypes between healthy human individuals (dated by TCRdb to 2019 to 2021). To prepare the library, the immunoSEQ multiplex PCR assay was applied. TCRdb took over this immuneACCESS table, retaining in-frame rearrangements with V and J assigned. Such tables are incomplete; in checked studies, under half of the missing clones stem from an unresolved V gene, and the remainder is unexplained. The sample yields hundreds of thousands of clones; approximately 79% were counted once. The ten largest clones capture 1.5% to 2% of the sample. Input material: memory CD4+ T cells sorted from blood. The intended sense of this specimen's cell subset or site label: CD45RA-negative fraction. These receptors were collected from a woman in her twenties or thirties in good health.

This chain connects TRBV28 to TRBJ1-2; no firm D call. The CDR3 is 12 residues long. The germline V and J ends were trimmed by 5 bases and 4 bases, with 8 bases remaining between them. CDR1 MDHEN and CDR2 SYDVKM come from the germline V gene. The CDR3 region is CASSPTFYGYTF. The CDR3 DNA is TGTGCCAGCAGTCCTACATTCTATGGCTACACCTTC.

This clone was seen only once. The chain has TRBV7-2 and TRBJ1-1; D not resolved. V was clipped by 1 base and J by 11 bases, with 17 bases between them. The CDR3 has 14 residues. Germline CDR1 and CDR2: SGHTA and FQGNSA. The CDR3 bases are TGTGCCAGCAGCTTAGGGGCCCCATCATTCCCTGCTTTCTTT. Amino acids: CASSLGAPSFPAFF.

Worth noting for this clone: Within the sample, other DNA sequences also encode this same CDR3. The rearrangement links TRBV29-1 to TRBJ2-2; 7 bases match TRBD1. J lost 4 bases, V lost 4 bases, and 0 bases had no gene match. The germline gives CDR1 SQVTM, CDR2 ANQGSEA. The CDR3 has 12 amino acids. CDR3 nucleotide sequence: TGCAGCGTTGCAGGGGGCACCGGGGAGCTGTTTTTT. It encodes CSVAGGTGELFF.

This clone was found once. The rearrangement uses TRBV6-1 and TRBJ1-3; unclear D gene. The CDR3 is 14 amino acids. V was clipped by 6 bases and J by 1 base, with 10 bases between them. CDR1 MNHNS and CDR2 SASEGT come from the germline V gene. The CDR3 DNA sequence: TGTGCCAGCAGCCCCGGGATATCTGGAAACACCATATATTTT. This translates into CASSPGISGNTIYF.

V usage is TRBV27 and J usage is TRBJ2-3; 7 bases align to TRBD1. The CDR3 has 15 amino acids. Germline-derived CDR1 and CDR2 are MNHEY and SMNVEV (reference sequence). V lost 5 bases and J lost 5; bases outside the gene matches: 10. CDR3 residues: CASSPRDSRGDTQYF. The DNA of the CDR3 is TGTGCCAGCAGTCCCCGGGACAGCCGAGGAGATACGCAGTATTTT.

This clone was seen only once. The rearrangement uses TRBV28 and TRBJ2-7; D remains ambiguous. V lost 6 bases to trimming and J lost 2 bases, with 14 bases between them. CDR3 length: 14 amino acids. Germline V lookup: CDR1 MDHEN, CDR2 SYDVKM. The CDR3 protein is CASRSPSSTYEQYF. CDR3 DNA sequence: TGTGCCAGCAGGTCCCCCTCCTCAACCTACGAGCAGTACTTC.

CDR3 nucleotide sequence: TGTGCCAGCAGCTTAGCAAGGGGGCACTACAATGAGCAGTTCTTC. This gives the protein CASSLARGHYNEQFF. The chain couples TRBV7-9 to TRBJ2-1; the match to TRBD1 covers 7 bases. The trim removed 0 bases at V and 3 bases at J, leaving 2 bases unmatched. This CDR3 comprises 15 residues. The germline V gene encodes CDR1 SEHNR and CDR2 FQNEAQ (reference sequence).

This clone was counted between two and nine times. This chain connects TRBV28 to TRBJ2-7, with TRBD1 matching 10 bases. Unmatched junction bases numbered 10, after V lost 5 bases and J lost 0 bases. The CDR3 extends over 17 amino acids. Germline V gene sequence: CDR1 MDHEN, CDR2 SYDVKM. In DNA, the CDR3 is TGTGCCAGCAGTGCCACCCCGGGACAGGGGTTCTCCTACGAGCAGTACTTC. It codes for CASSATPGQGFSYEQYF. The complete variable domain, with remaining parts taken from reference TRBV28 and TRBJ2-7, reads DVKVTQSSRYLVKRTGEKVFLECVQDMDHENMFWYRQDPGLGLRLIYFSYDVKMKEKGDIPEGYSVSREKKERFSLILESASTNQTSMYLCASSATPGQGFSYEQYFGPGTRLTVT.

This chain connects TRBV10-2 to TRBJ2-1; no firm D call. V was pared by 6 bases and J by 8 bases, with 11 bases between. CDR1 and CDR2 (germline): WSHSY, SAAADI. The CDR3 totals 12 residues. This CDR3 reads CASRRQTHEQFF. CDR3 bases: TGCGCCAGCAGGAGGCAGACCCATGAGCAGTTCTTC.

Here the CDR3 DNA reads TGCGCCAGCAGCTTGTTATCACCCAACACTGAAGCTTTCTTT. Amino acid sequence: CASSLLSPNTEAFF. The V call is TRBV5-1, the J call TRBJ1-1; no reliable D call. V lost 1 base to trimming and J lost 2 bases, with 9 bases between them. The CDR3 length is 14 residues. The germline V gene encodes CDR1 SGHRS and CDR2 YFSETQ.

The rearrangement joins TRBV5-1 to TRBJ2-1, with 8 positions matching TRBD2. Germline values: CDR1 SGHRS, CDR2 YFSETQ. The ends lost 4 bases at V and 6 bases at J; junction bases unmatched: 12. The CDR3 totals 16 residues. CDR3 sequence (DNA): TGCGCCAGCAGCAGAGCAGACGGGACTAGTGGCAATGAGCAGTTCTTC. It specifies CASSRADGTSGNEQFF.

The rearrangement uses TRBV11-3 and TRBJ2-3; 7 bases line up with TRBD2. Germline V gene sequence: CDR1 SGHNT, CDR2 YENEEA. Trimming cost V 4 bases and J 2 bases; bases outside gene matches: 6. This CDR3 contains 15 residues. CDR3 DNA sequence: TGTGCCAGCAGCTACGGCACTAGCGTCACAGATACGCAGTATTTT. Its protein product is CASSYGTSVTDTQYF.

This clone was observed once. The J gene is TRBJ2-3, the V gene TRBV6-4; possibly TRBD1 or TRBD2 for D (5 bases each). Trimming took off 0 bases at V and 0 bases at J, with 19 bases between the two ends. Germline V CDR1 and CDR2: MRHNA, SNTAGT. This CDR3 is 19 amino acids long. CDR3 in DNA: TGTGCCAGCAGTGACTCTAAATGGGGGACCCCCCCTAGCACAGATACGCAGTATTTT. It encodes CASSDSKWGTPPSTDTQYF.

The chain recombines TRBV11-2 with TRBJ2-4; TRBD2 matches 13 bases. The CDR3 runs 18 residues. Germline-derived CDR1 and CDR2 are SGHAT and FQNNGV. V lost 5 bases and J lost 6; bases outside the gene matches: 13. The CDR3 DNA is TGTGCCAGCAGCGTAGGACTAGCGGGAGTTGGGCGGGGAAACATTCAGTACTTC. It codes for CASSVGLAGVGRGNIQYF.

This clone was counted only a few times. This chain joins TRBV7-7 and TRBJ2-7; 7 bases are shared with TRBD1. This CDR3 contains 14 residues. After removal of 5 bases from V and 0 bases from J, the junction contained 4 bases not matched to a gene. Germline CDR1 is SSHAT and CDR2 is FNYEAQ (reference sequence). CDR3 loop: CASSPRTGSYEQYF. CDR3 sequence (DNA): TGTGCCAGCAGCCCCCGGACAGGCTCCTACGAGCAGTACTTC.

This clone was seen only a few times. This chain connects TRBV28 to TRBJ2-1, with TRBD2 as a possible D gene (6 bases). The CDR3 extends over 15 amino acids. The germline V gene has CDR1 MDHEN and CDR2 SYDVKM. Between the trimmed V and J ends, which lost 6 bases and 2 bases, there was a span of 14 bases. CDR3 residues: CASSSRERTYNEQFF. CDR3 DNA: TGTGCCAGCAGCTCACGGGAGCGAACCTACAATGAGCAGTTCTTC.

The chain recombines TRBV19 with TRBJ2-1; 9 bases align to TRBD2. V lost 6 bases to trimming and J lost 0 bases; unmatched junction nucleotides: 6. CDR3 length equals 16 residues. CDR1 is LNHDA, CDR2 SQIVND, per germline (reference sequence). The CDR3: CASRLAGVSSYNEQFF. CDR3 bases: TGTGCCAGTAGGTTAGCGGGAGTTAGCTCCTACAATGAGCAGTTCTTC.

J is TRBJ1-1 and V is TRBV5-1; perhaps TRBD1 as D (6 bases). The CDR3 covers 13 residues. The V and J ends lost 5 bases and 5 bases respectively, with 13 bases between them. The V gene's germline CDR1 is SGHRS and CDR2 YFSETQ. The CDR3 nucleotides read TGCGCCAGCAGGGGGGGCGCGGGTACTGAAGCTTTCTTT. Protein: CASRGGAGTEAFF.

V and J are TRBV6-6 and TRBJ2-7; 8 bases are a match to TRBD1. CDR1 and CDR2 (germline): MNHNY, SVGAGI (reference sequence). The V gene end was trimmed by 7 bases and the J gene end by 3 bases; junction bases not matched to a gene: 8. This CDR3 contains 14 residues. CDR3 sequence: CASKAGTGDYEQYF. CDR3 DNA sequence: TGTGCCAGCAAGGCCGGGACAGGTGACTACGAGCAGTACTTC.

The chain has TRBV6-4 and TRBJ2-1, with a weak D call TRBD2 (6 bases). This CDR3 is built from 15 residues. CDR1 is MRHNA and CDR2 is SNTAGT in the germline V gene. The ends were cut back, 5 bases at V and 4 bases at J, with 15 bases in the middle. The CDR3 DNA is TGTGCCAGCAGTCGTGGGGCTAGCGAGTACAATGAGCAGTTCTTC. As protein: CASSRGASEYNEQFF.

This clone has a single count. This chain links TRBV5-6 with TRBJ1-2, with D possibly matching TRBD1 (6 bases). The length of the CDR3 is 14 residues. The V and J ends lost 3 bases and 3 bases respectively, with 12 bases between them. CDR1 and CDR2 (germline): SGHDT, YYEEEE. Here the CDR3 reads CASSSLDSHYGYTF. The CDR3 coding sequence is TGTGCCAGCAGCTCCCTGGACAGCCACTATGGCTACACCTTC.

This sequence joins TRBV20-1 and TRBJ2-7; D gene ambiguous. The CDR3 totals 11 residues. The germline gives CDR1 DFQATT, CDR2 SNEGSKA (reference sequence). V dropped 6 bases and J dropped 7 bases, with 13 bases sitting between them. CDR3 nucleotide sequence: TGCAGTGCCCTCATCTCTACGGAGCAGTACTTC. It translates to CSALISTEQYF.

This clone was detected once. CDR3 in amino acids: CASSTHRAEQYF. CDR3 coding DNA: TGTGCCAGCAGCACCCACAGGGCCGAGCAGTACTTC. The chain links TRBV7-2 to TRBJ2-7; TRBD1 might be the D (6 bases). The CDR3 runs to 12 residues. V was shortened by 5 bases and J by 6 bases, with 11 bases between the two germline ends. From germline, CDR1 is SGHTA and CDR2 FQGNSA. The entire variable domain, with the rest obtained from reference TRBV7-2 and TRBJ2-7, is as follows: GAGVSQSPSNKVTEKGKDVELRCDPISGHTALYWYRQSLGQGLEFLIYFQGNSAPDKSGLPSDRFSAERTGGSVSTLTIQRTQQEDSAVYLCASSTHRAEQYFGPGTRLTVT.

The chain is built from TRBV27 and TRBJ2-7; D is unclear. V was cut by 3 bases and J by 3 bases, with 15 bases left in between. There are 15 residues in the CDR3. Germline V gene data show CDR1 as MNHEY and CDR2 as SMNVEV (reference sequence). This CDR3 reads CASSFDGPELYEQYF. In DNA, the CDR3 is TGTGCCAGCAGTTTCGATGGGCCGGAACTCTACGAGCAGTACTTC.

The rearrangement links TRBV6-5 to TRBJ1-3; the D gene is possibly TRBD1 (6 bases). Germline CDR1 reads MNHEY; CDR2 reads SVGAGI. V was cut by 5 bases and J by 4 bases, with 12 bases left in between. The CDR3 totals 14 residues. In DNA, the CDR3 is TGTGCCAGCAGTAGGACAGCCTTGGGAAACACCATATATTTT. Amino acid sequence: CASSRTALGNTIYF.

For the CDR3, the DNA is TGTGCCAGCAGCTTAGTTCTCGGACGGGGCACCGGGGAGCTGTTTTTT. Residues: CASSLVLGRGTGELFF. The rearrangement links TRBV7-6 to TRBJ2-2; the D gene is possibly TRBD2 (5 bases). Trimming shortened V by 1 base and J by 4 bases, and 13 bases separated the two germline ends. The germline gives CDR1 SGHVS, CDR2 FNYEAQ. The CDR3 is made up of 16 amino acids.

Concerning this clone: At the DNA level, this CDR3 is encoded by other sequences in the same sample as well. The V gene is TRBV11-2, the J gene TRBJ1-2, with 7 bases matching TRBD1. CDR1 is SGHAT and CDR2 is FQNNGV in the germline V gene. The V and J ends lost 4 bases and 8 bases, in that order; junction bases with no gene match: 7. The CDR3 loop spans 13 amino acids. In DNA form, the CDR3 reads TGTGCCAGCAGCTCCCTCGACAGGGCGGGCTACACCTTC. It specifies CASSSLDRAGYTF.